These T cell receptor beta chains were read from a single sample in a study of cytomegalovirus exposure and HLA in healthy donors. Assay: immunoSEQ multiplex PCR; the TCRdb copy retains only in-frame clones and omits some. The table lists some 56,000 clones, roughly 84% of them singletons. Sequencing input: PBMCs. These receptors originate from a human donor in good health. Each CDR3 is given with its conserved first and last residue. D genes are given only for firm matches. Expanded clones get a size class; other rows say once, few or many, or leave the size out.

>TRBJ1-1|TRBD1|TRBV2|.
CASRDRVVFRGTEAFF
TGTGCCAGCCGGGACAGGGTTGTTTTTCGAGGCACTGAAGCTTTCTTT
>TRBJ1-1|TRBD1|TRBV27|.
CASRPYRGVAGPMNTEAFF
TGTGCCAGCCGACCGTACAGGGGGGTGGCGGGCCCGATGAACACTGAAGCTTTCTTT
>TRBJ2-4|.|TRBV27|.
CASSKRDCQYF
TGTGCCAGCAGTAAGAGGGACTGTCAGTACTTC
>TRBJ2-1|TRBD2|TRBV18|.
CASSPRREVNEQFF
TGTGCCAGCTCACCACGGCGGGAGGTCAATGAGCAGTTCTTC
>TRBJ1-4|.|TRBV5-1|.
CASSRRQSEKLFF
TGCGCCAGCAGCAGACGACAAAGTGAAAAACTGTTTTTT
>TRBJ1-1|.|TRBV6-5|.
CASSHYGGTEAFF
TGTGCCAGCAGTCATTACGGGGGAACTGAAGCTTTCTTT
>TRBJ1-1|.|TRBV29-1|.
CSVGIGDSIAFF
TGCAGCGTTGGGATAGGGGATAGTATTGCTTTCTTT
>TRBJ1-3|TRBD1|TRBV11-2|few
CASSLRRQGASGNTIYF
TGTGCCAGCAGCTTAAGGAGACAGGGGGCGAGCGGAAACACCATATATTTT
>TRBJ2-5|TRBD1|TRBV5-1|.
CASSPGQGGETQYF
TGCGCCAGCAGCCCGGGACAGGGTGGAGAGACCCAGTACTTC
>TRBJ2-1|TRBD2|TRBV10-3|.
CAISRLAGRHNEQFF
TGTGCCATCAGCCGACTAGCGGGGAGACACAATGAGCAGTTCTTC
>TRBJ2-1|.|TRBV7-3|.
CASSLRAGPNSPPTSNEQFF
TGTGCCAGCAGCCTGAGGGCGGGACCCAACTCCCCTCCAACGTCCAATGAGCAGTTCTTC
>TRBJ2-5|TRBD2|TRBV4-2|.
CASSPHRAGGPETQYF
TGTGCCAGCAGCCCCCACCGAGCGGGGGGGCCAGAGACCCAGTACTTC
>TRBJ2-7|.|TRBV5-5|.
CASSLAWAGFSYEQYF
TGTGCCAGCAGCTTGGCATGGGCGGGCTTCTCCTACGAGCAGTACTTC
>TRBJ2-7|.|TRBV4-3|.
CASSQDGGAGREQYF
TGCGCCAGCAGCCAAGATGGAGGGGCAGGAAGGGAGCAGTACTTC
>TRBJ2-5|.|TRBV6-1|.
CASTRRREETQYF
TGTGCCAGCACTAGGAGGCGAGAAGAGACCCAGTACTTC
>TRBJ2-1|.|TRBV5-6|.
CASSFDGTFYNEQFF
TGTGCCAGCAGCTTCGACGGGACTTTCTACAATGAGCAGTTCTTC
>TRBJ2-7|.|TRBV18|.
CASSPLGSEQYF
TGTGCCAGCTCACCACTTGGGAGCGAGCAGTACTTC
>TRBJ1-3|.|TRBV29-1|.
CSVTSSSGNTIYF
TGCAGCGTTACATCCAGCTCTGGAAACACCATATATTTT
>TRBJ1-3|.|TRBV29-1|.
CSVVVQGNSGNTIYF
TGCAGCGTTGTCGTCCAGGGGAACTCTGGAAACACCATATATTTC
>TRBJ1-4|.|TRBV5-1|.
CASTSTGTNEKLFF
TGCGCCAGCACGTCGACTGGAACTAATGAAAAACTGTTTTTT
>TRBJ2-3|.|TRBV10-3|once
CAITRRERALTDTQYF
TGTGCCATCACAAGAAGGGAGCGGGCCCTCACAGATACGCAGTATTTT
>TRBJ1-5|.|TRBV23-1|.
CASSQSLRCSHCQPQHF
TGCGCCAGCAGTCAATCCCTTCGATGTTCCCACTGTCAGCCCCAGCATTTT
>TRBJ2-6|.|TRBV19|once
CASQGSSGANVLTF
TGTGCCAGTCAAGGGAGCTCTGGGGCCAACGTCCTGACTTTC